These 26 T cell receptor beta chains share one sample of origin, sequenced in a study of early T cells in non-severe SARS-CoV-2 infection (dated by TCRdb to the early 2020s). Library generation was performed with 5' RACE. This sample was sequenced with a NextSeq 500. Clones were called with MiXCR by TCRdb after fastp trimmed the public reads at Q25, and only in-frame beta chains were retained. Every distinct CDR3 protein forms one entry, paired with its most common genes and DNA. The sample table shows tens of thousands of distinct CDR3 sequences, and around 9.1% are seen once. The ten largest clones take up roughly 4% of the sample. Material for sequencing was whole blood. These TCRs come from an adult who was a healthcare worker with PCR-confirmed SARS-CoV-2 infection or an uninfected control (not recorded which).

This clonotype was counted at least ten times. The chain is built from TRBV4-3 and TRBJ2-1; D not certain. V was clipped by 1 base and J by 2 bases, with 15 bases between them. The CDR3 is 17 amino acids. The germline CDR1 and CDR2 sequences are LGHNA and YSLEER. The CDR3 loop reads CASSQGTARSTYNEQFF. The CDR3 DNA follows: TGCGCCAGCAGCCAAGGAACAGCGCGGAGCACCTACAATGAGCAGTTCTTC.

This clonotype was found many times. J is TRBJ2-3 and V is TRBV10-1; 7 bases fit TRBD2. This CDR3 spans 15 amino acids. The V and J ends lost 3 bases and 0 bases, in that order; junction bases with no gene match: 3. Germline loops: CDR1 WNHNN, CDR2 SYGVQD (reference sequence). This CDR3 is CASSESGTSTDTQYF. The CDR3 bases are TGCGCCAGCAGTGAAAGCGGGACTAGCACAGATACGCAGTATTTT.

The table lists this clonotype with many counts. The chain is built from TRBV14 and TRBJ2-3; no firm D call. This CDR3 has 17 residues. With 1 base removed from V and 2 bases from J, the gap between germline ends came to 16 bases. CDR1 and CDR2 (germline): SGHDN, FVKESK. The CDR3 bases are TGTGCCAGCAGCCAAGCAATTACTTCAGTGATCACAGATACGCAGTATTTT. Its protein product is CASSQAITSVITDTQYF.

Many counts were recorded for this clonotype. The chain has TRBV27 and TRBJ2-2; TRBD2 is a possible D gene (5 bases). Trimming left V 3 bases short and J 4 bases short, with 12 bases between. Germline lookup yields CDR1 MNHEY and CDR2 SMNVEV (reference sequence). The CDR3 is 15 residues long. For the CDR3, the DNA is TGTGCCAGCAGTTTTTTACCTAGCCCCACCGGGGAGCTGTTTTTT. It codes for CASSFLPSPTGELFF.

This clonotype came up many times. The chain uses TRBV5-8 and TRBJ1-6; TRBD1 agrees at 8 bases. This CDR3 region has 15 residues. Trimming took 1 base from V and 9 from J; bases not matched to a gene: 6. Germline V gives CDR1 SGHTS, CDR2 YDEGEE. The CDR3 spells CASSLPRQGFSPLHF. CDR3 in DNA: TGTGCCAGCAGCTTGCCCCGACAGGGGTTTTCACCCCTCCACTTT.

V and J are TRBV2 and TRBJ2-1, with D uncertain. The CDR3 contains 14 residues. The germline gives CDR1 SNHLY, CDR2 FYNNEI. V lost 6 bases to trimming and J lost 0 bases, with 9 bases between them. CDR3: CASRSESSYNEQFF. As DNA, the CDR3 is TGTGCCAGCAGGTCTGAAAGCTCCTACAATGAGCAGTTCTTC.

This clonotype showed up many times. The V call is TRBV20-1, the J call TRBJ2-1, with 9 bases identical to TRBD2. The germline CDR1 and CDR2 sequences are DFQATT and SNEGSKA (reference sequence). The CDR3 length is 14 residues. CDR3 coding DNA: TGCAGGGGGAGTAGCGGGAGTACCTACAATGAGCAGTTCTTC. Its translation is CRGSSGSTYNEQFF.

The rearrangement links TRBV5-5 to TRBJ2-1; D not resolved. The CDR3 sequence is 14 residues long. From germline, CDR1 is SGHKS and CDR2 YYEKEE (reference sequence). V shed 0 bases and J shed 8 bases, with 12 bases lying between them. The CDR3 sequence is CASSLGPPSDEQFF. The CDR3 DNA follows: TGTGCCAGCAGCTTGGGACCCCCTTCGGATGAGCAGTTCTTC.

This clonotype was seen ten or more times. The chain has TRBV2 and TRBJ1-3, with TRBD1 matching 7 bases. The CDR3 has 14 amino acids. V gave up 4 bases and J gave up 0 bases; unmatched junction bases: 0. Germline V lookup: CDR1 SNHLY, CDR2 FYNNEI. The CDR3: CASSGDSSGNTIYF. For the CDR3, the DNA is TGTGCCAGCAGTGGGGACAGCTCTGGAAACACCATATATTTT.

This clonotype was detected ten times or more. The chain is built from TRBV6-1 and TRBJ2-1, with D perhaps matching TRBD1 (6 bases). The CDR3 sequence is 16 residues long. Germline assignment: CDR1 MNHNS and CDR2 SASEGT. Between the trimmed V and J ends, which lost 4 bases and 1 base, there was a span of 14 bases. The CDR3 bases are TGTGCCAGCAGTGGAACTGGGGGCTTATCCTACAATGAGCAGTTCTTC. It codes for CASSGTGGLSYNEQFF.

This clonotype was found many times. CDR3 loop: CASSAAGPGEPQHF. The CDR3 nucleotides read TGTGCCAGCAGTGCAGCGGGGCCGGGGGAACCCCAGCATTTT. The J gene is TRBJ1-5, the V gene TRBV25-1; perhaps TRBD1 as D (5 bases). The ends were cut back, 4 bases at V and 10 bases at J, with 17 bases in the middle. This CDR3 has 14 amino acids. Germline-derived CDR1 and CDR2 are MGHDK and SYGVNS.

This clonotype was found many times. V usage is TRBV11-2 and J usage is TRBJ2-1; 10 bases map to TRBD2. J gave up 3 bases and V 5 bases, and 10 bases lay outside the gene matches. The CDR3 loop spans 17 amino acids. From germline, CDR1 is SGHAT and CDR2 FQNNGV. The CDR3 DNA is TGTGCCAGCAGCGGCCCAACTAGCGGGGAAATCTACAATGAGCAGTTCTTC. The encoded protein is CASSGPTSGEIYNEQFF.

This chain connects TRBV6-5 to TRBJ2-4; the D call may be TRBD1 or TRBD2 (5 bases each). The germline V gene has CDR1 MNHEY and CDR2 SVGAGI. The CDR3 is 16 amino acids. The V end was cut by 1 base, the J end by 0 bases, with 10 bases between. In DNA form, the CDR3 reads TGTGCCAGCAGTTACTTCCAGGGACCAGCCAAAAACATTCAGTACTTC. Translated: CASSYFQGPAKNIQYF.

In its sample, this clonotype was seen many times. DNA for the CDR3: TGTGCCAGCAGCTTGAGAGGGCTTTGGGGACCGGAAGGCTACACCTTC. Amino acids: CASSLRGLWGPEGYTF. The chain uses TRBV5-4 and TRBJ1-2; perhaps TRBD1 as D (5 bases). V lost 1 base, J lost 8 bases, and 21 bases lay in between. The CDR3 covers 16 residues. The germline CDR1 and CDR2 sequences are SGHNT and YYREEE (reference sequence). Together with reference TRBV5-4 and TRBJ1-2, the CDR3 gives the full variable domain: ETGVTQSPTHLIKTRGQQVTLRCSSQSGHNTVSWYQQALGQGPQFIFQYYREEENGRGNFPPRFSGLQFPNYSSELNVNALELDDSALYLCASSLRGLWGPEGYTFGSGTRLTVV.

This clonotype was detected ten times or more. The chain recombines TRBV4-1 with TRBJ1-3; D might be TRBD1 (6 bases). The CDR3 spans 15 residues. Germline values: CDR1 MGHRA, CDR2 YSYEKL. The V end lost 2 bases, the J end lost 2 bases, and 10 bases lay between the germline ends. For the CDR3, the DNA is TGCGCCAGCAGCCAAACAACAGGGACTGGAAACACCATATATTTT. This encodes CASSQTTGTGNTIYF.

This clonotype occurred a few times. The chain employs TRBV11-1 and TRBJ2-3; D is perhaps TRBD2 (5 bases). This CDR3 contains 12 residues. With 2 bases removed from V and 9 bases from J, the gap between germline ends came to 9 bases. Germline V gives CDR1 SGHAT, CDR2 FQDESV (reference sequence). In nucleotides, the CDR3 is TGTGCCAGCAGCTTATTGGGGAGAACGCAGTATTTT. As protein: CASSLLGRTQYF. Based on the CDR3 plus reference TRBV11-1 and TRBJ2-3, the full variable domain is EAEVAQSPRYKITEKSQAVAFWCDPISGHATLYWYRQILGQGPELLVQFQDESVVDDSQLPKDRFSAERLKGVDSTLKIQPAELGDSAMYLCASSLLGRTQYFGPGTRLTVL.

This clonotype showed up many times. This chain uses TRBV12-3 or TRBV12-4 with TRBJ1-2; TRBD1 aligns across 7 bases. This CDR3 has 11 residues. Trimming cost V 6 bases and J 10 bases; bases outside gene matches: 5. The CDR3 sequence: CASRRTGLYTF. In nucleotides, the CDR3 is TGTGCCAGCAGGAGGACAGGACTCTACACCTTC.

The rearrangement joins TRBV19 to TRBJ2-5; TRBD2 matches at 7 bases. Trimming took 10 bases from V and 2 from J; bases not matched to a gene: 7. The CDR3 contains 13 residues. CDR1 and CDR2 from the germline V gene are LNHDA and SQIVND (reference sequence). The CDR3 DNA follows: TGTGCCACTTCGCCGGGGGGTCAAGAGACCCAGTACTTC. Translated, it gives CATSPGGQETQYF. The whole variable domain, filled in from reference TRBV19 and TRBJ2-5, reads DGGITQSPKYLFRKEGQNVTLSCEQNLNHDAMYWYRQDPGQGLRLIYYSQIVNDFQKGDIAEGYSVSREKKESFPLTVTSAQKNPTAFYLCATSPGGQETQYFGPGTRLLVL.

V usage is TRBV12-3 or TRBV12-4 and J usage is TRBJ1-2; D gene unclear. The CDR3 loop spans 15 amino acids. Trimming shortened V by 4 bases and J by 7 bases, and 19 bases separated the two germline ends. In DNA, the CDR3 is TGTGCCAGCAGTTCCTCCGGGCCAACGGAGGGTGGCTACACCTTC. Protein sequence: CASSSSGPTEGGYTF.

The sample holds many counts of this clonotype. The rearrangement links TRBV2 to TRBJ2-2, with D perhaps assigned TRBD1 or TRBD2 (5 bases each). Trimming shortened V by 9 bases and J by 3 bases, and 14 bases separated the two germline ends. The CDR3 runs 14 residues. Germline-derived CDR1 and CDR2 are SNHLY and FYNNEI. CDR3 in amino acids: CASQRDGYTGELFF. The CDR3 coding sequence is TGTGCCAGTCAAAGGGACGGATACACCGGGGAGCTGTTTTTT.

This clonotype occurred a few times. The chain is built from TRBV7-2 and TRBJ1-1, with 7 bases lining up with TRBD1. CDR3 length equals 15 residues. Trimming at V came to 1 base and at J to 2 bases, leaving 4 bases not matched to a gene. Germline V gene sequence: CDR1 SGHTA, CDR2 FQGNSA. The CDR3 sequence is CASSLVGTANTEAFF. The CDR3 DNA sequence: TGTGCCAGCAGCTTAGTGGGGACAGCCAACACTGAAGCTTTCTTT.

Many counts were recorded for this clonotype. This rearrangement joins TRBV12-2 to TRBJ1-5; the table calls TRBD1, which could not be checked here. TRBV12-2 is annotated as a pseudogene. There are 18 residues in the CDR3. CDR3 in DNA: TGTGCAAGTCGCTCACAGAGGGGTACAGGGAGATGCAATCAGCCCCAGCATTTT. Encoded protein: CASRSQRGTGRCNQPQHF.

There are many counts of this clonotype. This chain uses TRBV7-2 with TRBJ2-7, with D tentatively TRBD2 (5 bases). Germline CDR1 reads SGHTA; CDR2 reads FQGNSA. Trimming cost V 1 base and J 2 bases, with 12 bases left between them. This CDR3 region has 15 residues. The CDR3 loop reads CASSLGPTGTYEQYF. The CDR3 DNA sequence: TGTGCCAGCAGCTTAGGGCCGACGGGGACCTACGAGCAGTACTTC.

This clonotype was detected many times. The chain employs TRBV11-3 and TRBJ2-1; unclear D gene. The CDR3 has 12 amino acids. Germline-derived CDR1 and CDR2 are SGHNT and YENEEA. Trimming stripped 1 base from V and 7 bases from J, with 5 bases between. The CDR3 coding sequence is TGTGCCAGCAGCTTAGTAGGGAATGAGCAGTTCTTC. Its protein product is CASSLVGNEQFF.

The sample holds a few counts of this clonotype. Written as DNA, the CDR3 is TGTGCCAGCAGCCAAGAGGCCAGCGAGCAGTTCTTC. Translating it yields CASSQEASEQFF. The genes are TRBV4-2 and TRBJ2-1; D gene ambiguous. V shed 0 bases and J shed 10 bases, with 7 bases lying between them. Looked up from germline, CDR1 is LGHNA and CDR2 is YNFKEQ. CDR3 size: 12 residues.

The table lists this clonotype with many counts. V is TRBV29-1 and J is TRBJ2-5; D is uncertain. Germline V gives CDR1 SQVTM, CDR2 ANQGSEA. The CDR3 is 13 residues long. V was pared by 5 bases and J by 0 bases, with 10 bases between. The CDR3 nucleotides are TGCAGCGTTTTGGAACATTACCAAGAGACCCAGTACTTC. Amino acids: CSVLEHYQETQYF.